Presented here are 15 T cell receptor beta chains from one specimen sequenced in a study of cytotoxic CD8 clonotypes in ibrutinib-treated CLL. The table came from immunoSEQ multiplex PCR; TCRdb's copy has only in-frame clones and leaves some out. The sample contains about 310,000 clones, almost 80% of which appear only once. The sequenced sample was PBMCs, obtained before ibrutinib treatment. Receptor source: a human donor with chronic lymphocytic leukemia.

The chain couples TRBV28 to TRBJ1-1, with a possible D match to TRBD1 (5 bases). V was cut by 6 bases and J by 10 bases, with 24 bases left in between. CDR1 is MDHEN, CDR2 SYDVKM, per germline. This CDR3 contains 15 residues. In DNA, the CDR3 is TGTGCCAGCAGCCGCGATATGCGGGGCGAGGTAAGAGCTTTCTTT. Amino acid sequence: CASSRDMRGEVRAFF.

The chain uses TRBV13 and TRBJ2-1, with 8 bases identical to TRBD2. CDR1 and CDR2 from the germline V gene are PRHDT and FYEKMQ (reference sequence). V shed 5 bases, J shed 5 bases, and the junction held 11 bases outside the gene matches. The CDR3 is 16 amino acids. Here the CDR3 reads CASSQTSENHHNEQFF. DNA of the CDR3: TGTGCCAGCAGCCAGACTAGCGAGAACCACCACAATGAGCAGTTCTTC.

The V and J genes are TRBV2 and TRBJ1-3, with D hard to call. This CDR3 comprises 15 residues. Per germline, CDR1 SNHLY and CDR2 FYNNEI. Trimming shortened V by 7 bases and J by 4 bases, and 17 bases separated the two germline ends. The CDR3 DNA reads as TGTGCCAGCATGTCCGGTCCCTCGGGCGGAAACACCATATATTTT. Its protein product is CASMSGPSGGNTIYF.

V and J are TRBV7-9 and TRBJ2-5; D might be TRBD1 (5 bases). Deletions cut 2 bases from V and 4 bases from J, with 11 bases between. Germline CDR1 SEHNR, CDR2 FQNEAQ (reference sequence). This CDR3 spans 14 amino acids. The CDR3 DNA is TGTGCCAGCAGCTTAAGGGGAATTGTAGAGACCCAGTACTTC. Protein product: CASSLRGIVETQYF.

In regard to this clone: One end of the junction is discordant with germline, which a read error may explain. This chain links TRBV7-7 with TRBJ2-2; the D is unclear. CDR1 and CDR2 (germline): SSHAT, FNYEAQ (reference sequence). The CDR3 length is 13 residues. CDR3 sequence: CASSLDHTGELFF. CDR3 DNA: TGTGCTAGCAGCTTAGACCACACCGGGGAGCTGTTTTTT.

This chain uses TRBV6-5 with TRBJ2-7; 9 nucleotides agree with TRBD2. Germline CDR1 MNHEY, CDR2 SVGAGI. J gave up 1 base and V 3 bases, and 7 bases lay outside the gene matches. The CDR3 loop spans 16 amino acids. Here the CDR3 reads CASSYSISGSSYEQYF. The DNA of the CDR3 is TGTGCCAGCAGTTATTCGATTAGCGGGAGTTCCTACGAGCAGTACTTC.

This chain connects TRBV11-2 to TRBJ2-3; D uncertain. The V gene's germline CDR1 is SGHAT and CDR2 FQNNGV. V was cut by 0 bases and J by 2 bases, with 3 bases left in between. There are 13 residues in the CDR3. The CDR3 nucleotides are TGTGCCAGCAGCTTAGACCACACAGATACGCAGTATTTT. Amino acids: CASSLDHTDTQYF.

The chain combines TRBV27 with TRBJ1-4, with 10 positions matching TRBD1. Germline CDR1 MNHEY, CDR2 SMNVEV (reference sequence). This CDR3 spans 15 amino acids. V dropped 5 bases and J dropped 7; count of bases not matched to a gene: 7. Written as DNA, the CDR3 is TGTGCCAGCAGTCCGTCCGGGACAGGGGCTGAAAAACTGTTTTTT. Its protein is CASSPSGTGAEKLFF. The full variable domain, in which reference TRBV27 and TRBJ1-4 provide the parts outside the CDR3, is EAQVTQNPRYLITVTGKKLTVTCSQNMNHEYMSWYRQDPGLGLRQIYYSMNVEVTDKGDVPEGYKVSRKEKRNFPLILESPSPNQTSLYFCASSPSGTGAEKLFFGSGTQLSVL.

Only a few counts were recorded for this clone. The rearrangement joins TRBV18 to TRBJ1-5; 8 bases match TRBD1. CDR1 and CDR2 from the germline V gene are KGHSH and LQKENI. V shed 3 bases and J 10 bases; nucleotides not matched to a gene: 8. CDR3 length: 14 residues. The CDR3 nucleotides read TGTGCCAGCTCACCTGGACAGGGCCCACATCCCCAGCATTTT. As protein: CASSPGQGPHPQHF.

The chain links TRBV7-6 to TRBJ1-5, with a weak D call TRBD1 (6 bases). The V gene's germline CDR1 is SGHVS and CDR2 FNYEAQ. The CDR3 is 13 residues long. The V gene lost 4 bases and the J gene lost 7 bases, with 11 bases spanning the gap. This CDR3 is CASSSNRAQPQHF. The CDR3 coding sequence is TGTGCCAGCAGCTCAAACAGGGCCCAGCCCCAGCATTTT.

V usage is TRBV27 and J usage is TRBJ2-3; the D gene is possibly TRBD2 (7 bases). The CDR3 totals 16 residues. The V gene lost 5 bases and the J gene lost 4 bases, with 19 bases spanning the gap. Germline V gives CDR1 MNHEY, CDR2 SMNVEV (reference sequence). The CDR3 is CASSLTQGGRADTQYF. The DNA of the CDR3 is TGTGCCAGCAGTCTAACACAGGGAGGGAGGGCAGATACGCAGTATTTT.

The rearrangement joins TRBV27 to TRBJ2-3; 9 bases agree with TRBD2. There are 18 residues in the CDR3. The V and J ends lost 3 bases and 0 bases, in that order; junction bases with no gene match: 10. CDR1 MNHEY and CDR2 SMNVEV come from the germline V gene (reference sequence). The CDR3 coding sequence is TGTGCCAGCAGTTTCGGCCTAGCGGGAAGACTTAGCACAGATACGCAGTATTTT. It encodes CASSFGLAGRLSTDTQYF.

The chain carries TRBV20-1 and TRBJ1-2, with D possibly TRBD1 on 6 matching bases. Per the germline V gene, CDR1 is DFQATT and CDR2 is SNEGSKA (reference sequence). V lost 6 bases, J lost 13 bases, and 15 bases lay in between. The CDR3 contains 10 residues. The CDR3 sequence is CSARQEAVTF. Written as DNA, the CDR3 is TGCAGTGCCCGACAGGAAGCTGTCACCTTC.

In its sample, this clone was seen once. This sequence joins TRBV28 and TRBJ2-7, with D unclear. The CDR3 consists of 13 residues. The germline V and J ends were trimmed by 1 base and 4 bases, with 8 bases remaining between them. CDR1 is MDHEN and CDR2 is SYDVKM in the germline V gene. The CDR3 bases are TGTGCCAGCAGTTTATCGATAGGGTACGAGCAGTACTTC. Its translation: CASSLSIGYEQYF.

CDR3 amino acids: CATTRAGAVETQYF. The CDR3 nucleotides read TGTGCCACCACCCGAGCGGGAGCTGTGGAGACCCAGTACTTC. This sequence joins TRBV6-1 and TRBJ2-5; TRBD2 matches at 8 bases. V was pared by 10 bases and J by 5 bases, with 12 bases of the junction left unmatched. This CDR3 has 14 residues. Germline values: CDR1 MNHNS, CDR2 SASEGT.